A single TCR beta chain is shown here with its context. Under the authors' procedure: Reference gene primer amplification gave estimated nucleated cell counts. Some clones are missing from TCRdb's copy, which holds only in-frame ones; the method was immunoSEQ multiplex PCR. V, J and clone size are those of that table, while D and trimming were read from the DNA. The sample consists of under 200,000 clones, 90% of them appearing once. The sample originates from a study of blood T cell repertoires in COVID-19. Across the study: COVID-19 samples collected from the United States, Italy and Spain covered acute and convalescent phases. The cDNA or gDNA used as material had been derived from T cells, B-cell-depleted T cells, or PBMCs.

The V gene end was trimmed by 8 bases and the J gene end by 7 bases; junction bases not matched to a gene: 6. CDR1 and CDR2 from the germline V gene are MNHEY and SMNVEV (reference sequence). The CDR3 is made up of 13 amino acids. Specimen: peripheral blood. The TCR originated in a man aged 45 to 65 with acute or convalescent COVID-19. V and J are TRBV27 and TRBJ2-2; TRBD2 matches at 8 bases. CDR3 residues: CASRLAPLGELFF. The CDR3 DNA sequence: TGTGCCAGCCGACTAGCGCCTCTCGGGGAGCTGTTTTTT.